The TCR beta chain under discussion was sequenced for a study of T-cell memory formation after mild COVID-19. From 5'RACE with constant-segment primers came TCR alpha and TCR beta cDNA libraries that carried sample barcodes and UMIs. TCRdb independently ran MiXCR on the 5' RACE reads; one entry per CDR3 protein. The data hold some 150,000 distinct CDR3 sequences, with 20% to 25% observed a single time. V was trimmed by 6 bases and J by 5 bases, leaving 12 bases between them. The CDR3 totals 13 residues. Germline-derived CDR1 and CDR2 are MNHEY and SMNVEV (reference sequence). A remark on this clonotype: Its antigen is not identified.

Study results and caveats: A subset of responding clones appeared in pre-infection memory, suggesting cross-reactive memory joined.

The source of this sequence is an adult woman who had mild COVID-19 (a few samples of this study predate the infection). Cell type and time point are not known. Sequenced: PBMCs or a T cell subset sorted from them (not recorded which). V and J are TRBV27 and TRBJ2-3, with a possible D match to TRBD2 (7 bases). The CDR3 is CASRGGGEDTQYF. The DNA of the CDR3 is TGTGCCAGCAGGGGAGGGGGGGAAGATACGCAGTATTTT.